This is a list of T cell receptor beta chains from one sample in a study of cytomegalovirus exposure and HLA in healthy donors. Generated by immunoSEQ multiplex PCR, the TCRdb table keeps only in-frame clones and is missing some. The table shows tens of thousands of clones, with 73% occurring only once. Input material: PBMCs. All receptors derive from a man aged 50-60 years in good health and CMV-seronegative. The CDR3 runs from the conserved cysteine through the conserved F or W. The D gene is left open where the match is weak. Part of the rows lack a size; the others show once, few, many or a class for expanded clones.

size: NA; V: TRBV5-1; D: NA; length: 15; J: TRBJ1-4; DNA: TGCGCCAGCAGCCCGAGCGGGTACACTAATGAAAAACTGTTTTTT; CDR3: CASSPSGYTNEKLFF
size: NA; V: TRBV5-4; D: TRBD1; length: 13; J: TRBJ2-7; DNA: TGTGCCAGCAGCTCACAGGGGATCAACGAGCAGTACTTC; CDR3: CASSSQGINEQYF
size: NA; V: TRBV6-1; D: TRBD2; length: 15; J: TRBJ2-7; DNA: TGTGCCAGCAATGAACTGGGACTAGCGGGGTTCGAGCAGTACTTC; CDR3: CASNELGLAGFEQYF
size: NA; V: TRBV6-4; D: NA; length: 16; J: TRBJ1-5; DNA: TGTGCCAGCAGTGACAGGTCCGGGTATTATCATCAGCCCCAGCATTTT; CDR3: CASSDRSGYYHQPQHF
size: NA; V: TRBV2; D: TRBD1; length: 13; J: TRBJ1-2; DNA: TGTGCCAGCAGTGTGGGACAGGGATGGGGCTACACCTTC; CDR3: CASSVGQGWGYTF
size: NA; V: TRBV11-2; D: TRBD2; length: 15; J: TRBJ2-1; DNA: TGTGCCAGCAGGCCCGGGACTAGGGTTGTCAATGAGCAGTTCTTC; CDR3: CASRPGTRVVNEQFF
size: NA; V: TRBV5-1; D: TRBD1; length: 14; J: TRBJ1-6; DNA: TGCGCCAGCAGCACGGGACAGCCCTATCTACCCCTCCACTTT; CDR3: CASSTGQPYLPLHF
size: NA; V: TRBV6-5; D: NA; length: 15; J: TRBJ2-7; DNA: TGTGCCAGCAGTTACCCCAAGGGAGGCTCCTACGAGCAGTACTTC; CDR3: CASSYPKGGSYEQYF
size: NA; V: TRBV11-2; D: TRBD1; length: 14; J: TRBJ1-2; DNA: TGTGCCAGCAGCGTAGGGACAGGGGAAAGGGGCTACACCTTC; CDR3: CASSVGTGERGYTF
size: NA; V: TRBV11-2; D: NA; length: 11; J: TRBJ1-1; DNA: TGTGCCAGCAGCTTAGTCGGGGGGGCTTTCTTT; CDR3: CASSLVGGAFF
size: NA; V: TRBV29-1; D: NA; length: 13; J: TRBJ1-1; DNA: TGCAGCGAGGCGACTGACGTTCGTATTGAAGCTTTCTTT; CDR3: CSEATDVRIEAFF
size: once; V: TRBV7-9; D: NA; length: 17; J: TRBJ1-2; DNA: TGTGCCAGCAGTGGCGTCTCGGCAGGGGCCACCCTCTATGGCTACACCTTC; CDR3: CASSGVSAGATLYGYTF
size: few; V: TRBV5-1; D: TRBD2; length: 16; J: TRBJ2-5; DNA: TGCGCCAGCAGCATGGGACTAGTAGGGGCGCAAGAGACCCAGTACTTC; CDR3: CASSMGLVGAQETQYF
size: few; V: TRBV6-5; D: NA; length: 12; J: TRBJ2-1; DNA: TGTGCCAGCAGTTACTCAGCGGATGAGCAGTTCTTC; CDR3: CASSYSADEQFF
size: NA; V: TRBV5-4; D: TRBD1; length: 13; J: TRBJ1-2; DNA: TGTGCCAGCAGCCCGGGACAGGACTATGGCTACACCTTC; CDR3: CASSPGQDYGYTF
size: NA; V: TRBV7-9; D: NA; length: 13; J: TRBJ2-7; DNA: TGTGCCCCCGGGGAACTAGCCCACCACGAGCAGTACTTC; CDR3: CAPGELAHHEQYF
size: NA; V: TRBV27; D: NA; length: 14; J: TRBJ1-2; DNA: TGTGCCAGCAGTCCCCGACAGGTGTCCTATGGCTACACCTTC; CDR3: CASSPRQVSYGYTF
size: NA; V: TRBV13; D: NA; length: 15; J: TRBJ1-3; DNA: TGTGCCAGCAGCTTAGAATGGGCAGCTGGAAACACCATATATTTT; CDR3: CASSLEWAAGNTIYF
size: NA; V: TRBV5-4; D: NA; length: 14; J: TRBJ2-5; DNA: TGTGCCAGCAGCTTAGGGGGGGGGCGTGAGACCCAGTACTTC; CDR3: CASSLGGGRETQYF
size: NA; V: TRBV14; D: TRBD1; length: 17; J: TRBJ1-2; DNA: TGTGCCAGCAGCCGAAGGGTAGGACAGGGCAGATTCTATGGCTACACCTTC; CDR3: CASSRRVGQGRFYGYTF
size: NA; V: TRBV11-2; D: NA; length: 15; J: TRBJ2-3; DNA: TGTGCCAGCAGCACACAGGACAGTCCCACAGATACGCAGTATTTT; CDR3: CASSTQDSPTDTQYF
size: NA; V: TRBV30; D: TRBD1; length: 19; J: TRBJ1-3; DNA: TGTGCCTGGAGTCAACCTACTAGACAGGGTAAGAAGGTAGGAAACACCATATATTTT; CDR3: CAWSQPTRQGKKVGNTIYF
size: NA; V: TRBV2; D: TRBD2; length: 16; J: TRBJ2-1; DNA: TGTGCCAGCTCAGGACTAGCGGGGGTGGGGAACAATGAGCAGTTCTTC; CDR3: CASSGLAGVGNNEQFF
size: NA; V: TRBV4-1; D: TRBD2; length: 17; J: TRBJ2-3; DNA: TGCGCCAGCAGCCAAGAGGTGGATAGCGGGGGCACAGATACGCAGTATTTT; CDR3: CASSQEVDSGGTDTQYF
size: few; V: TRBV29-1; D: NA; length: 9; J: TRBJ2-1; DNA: TGCAGCGTTGATCGTGAGCAGTTCTTC; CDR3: CSVDREQFF
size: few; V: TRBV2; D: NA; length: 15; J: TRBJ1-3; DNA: TGTGCCAGCAGTGAACCAAGGAACAGGGGAAACACCATATATTTT; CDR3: CASSEPRNRGNTIYF
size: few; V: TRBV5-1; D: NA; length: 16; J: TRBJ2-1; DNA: TGCGCCAGCAGCTTGAAAGCGGCGAGCTCCTACAATGAGCAGTTCTTC; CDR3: CASSLKAASSYNEQFF
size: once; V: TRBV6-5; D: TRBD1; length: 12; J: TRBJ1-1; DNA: TGTGCCAACTCGCTCAGGGGGTCTGAAGCTTTCTTT; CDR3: CANSLRGSEAFF
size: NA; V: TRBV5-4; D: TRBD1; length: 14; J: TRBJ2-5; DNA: TGTGCCAGCAGCACAGGGGCTGGCCAAGAGACCCAGTACTTC; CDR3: CASSTGAGQETQYF
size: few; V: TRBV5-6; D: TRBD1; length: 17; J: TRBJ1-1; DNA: TGTGCCAGCAGCTTGTTCAGGGGGCTAGACATGAACACTGAAGCTTTCTTT; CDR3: CASSLFRGLDMNTEAFF
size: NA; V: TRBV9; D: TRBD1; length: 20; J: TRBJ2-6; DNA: TGTGCCAGCAGCGTAAGAGGGCCCGGACAGGGGGGATCCGGGGCCAACGTCCTGACTTTC; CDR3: CASSVRGPGQGGSGANVLTF
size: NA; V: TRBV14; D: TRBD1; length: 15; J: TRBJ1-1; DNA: TGTGCCAGCAGCCAAGAAGTGCTCAGGGGGACTGAAGCTTTCTTT; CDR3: CASSQEVLRGTEAFF
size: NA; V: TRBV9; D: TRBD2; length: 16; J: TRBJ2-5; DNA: TGTGCCAGCAGCACGCCTCCTGCGGGGGGTGGGGAGACCCAGTACTTC; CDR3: CASSTPPAGGGETQYF
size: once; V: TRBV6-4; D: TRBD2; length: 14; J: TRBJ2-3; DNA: TGTGCCAGCAGTGACCGGCGGGGGGCGGATACGCAGTATTTT; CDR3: CASSDRRGADTQYF
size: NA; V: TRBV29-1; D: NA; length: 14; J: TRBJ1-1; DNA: TGCAGCGCCGCGGAGCATTCCGGAGGCACTGAAGCTTTCTTT; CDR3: CSAAEHSGGTEAFF
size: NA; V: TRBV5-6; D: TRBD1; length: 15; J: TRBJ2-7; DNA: TGTGCCAGCAGCCCAACGGGACAGGTCTCCTACGAGCAGTACTTC; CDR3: CASSPTGQVSYEQYF
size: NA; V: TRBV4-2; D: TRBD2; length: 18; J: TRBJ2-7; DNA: TGTGCCAGCAGCCCGAGGACTAGCGGGGGTGGCAGCTCCTACGAGCAGTACTTC; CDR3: CASSPRTSGGGSSYEQYF
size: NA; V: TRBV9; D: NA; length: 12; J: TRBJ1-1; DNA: TGTGCCAGCAGCGGCGGGAACACTGAAGCTTTCTTT; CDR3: CASSGGNTEAFF
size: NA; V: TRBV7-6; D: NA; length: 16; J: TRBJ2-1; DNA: TGTGCCAGCAGCTTAGCGAGGTGGGGGGACTACAATGAGCAGTTCTTC; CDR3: CASSLARWGDYNEQFF
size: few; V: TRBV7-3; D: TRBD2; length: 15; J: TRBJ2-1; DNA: TGTGCCAGCAGCCAGCGGGGGGGCCGGTATGGTGAGCAGTTCTTC; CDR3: CASSQRGGRYGEQFF
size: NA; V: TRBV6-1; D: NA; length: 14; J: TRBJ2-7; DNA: TGTGCCAGCAGTGAAGTTGGGGACATCTACGAGCAGTACTTC; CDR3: CASSEVGDIYEQYF
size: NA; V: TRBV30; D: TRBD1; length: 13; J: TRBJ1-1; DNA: TGTGCCGCTTCCACAGGGGAGGCCCCTGAAGCTTTCTTT; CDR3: CAASTGEAPEAFF
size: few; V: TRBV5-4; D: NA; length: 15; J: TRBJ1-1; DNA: TGTGCCAGCAGACGCCTCGGAGGGTTGAACACTGAAGCTTTCTTT; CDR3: CASRRLGGLNTEAFF
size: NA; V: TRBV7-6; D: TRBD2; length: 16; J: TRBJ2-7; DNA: TGTGCCAGCAGCCCAGTGACTAGCGGGGGGAGCTACGAGCAGTACTTC; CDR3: CASSPVTSGGSYEQYF
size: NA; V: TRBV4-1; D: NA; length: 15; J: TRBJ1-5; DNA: TGCGCCAGCAGCCAAGCGGGGGTAGGCAATCAGCCCCAGCATTTT; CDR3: CASSQAGVGNQPQHF
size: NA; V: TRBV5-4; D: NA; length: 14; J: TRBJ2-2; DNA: TGTGCCAGCAGTTTTAGAGCGAACACCGGGGAGCTGTTTTTT; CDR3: CASSFRANTGELFF
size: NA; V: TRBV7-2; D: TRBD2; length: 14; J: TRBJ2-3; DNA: TGTGCCAGCAGCCCTAGCGGGGATAAGGATACGCAGTATTTT; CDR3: CASSPSGDKDTQYF
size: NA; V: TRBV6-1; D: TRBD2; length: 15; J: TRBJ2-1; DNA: TGTGCCAGCAGTGAACTAGCGGGGGACTACAATGAGCAGTTCTTC; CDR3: CASSELAGDYNEQFF
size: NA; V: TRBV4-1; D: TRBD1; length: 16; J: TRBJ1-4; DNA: TGCGCCAGCAGCCAAGGGGACGGGACAGGGACTGAAAAACTGTTTTTT; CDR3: CASSQGDGTGTEKLFF
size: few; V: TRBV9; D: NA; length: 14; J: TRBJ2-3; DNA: TGTGCCAGCAGCGCCCAGATAAGCACAGATACGCAGTATTTT; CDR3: CASSAQISTDTQYF
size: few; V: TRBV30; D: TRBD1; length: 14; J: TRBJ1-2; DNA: TGTGCCTGGACCGGGATGGACAGGGACTATGGCTACACCTTC; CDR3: CAWTGMDRDYGYTF
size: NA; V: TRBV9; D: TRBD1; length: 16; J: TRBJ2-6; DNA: TGTGCCAGCAGCGAACCGACAGGGCTTGGGGCCAACGTCCTGACTTTC; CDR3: CASSEPTGLGANVLTF
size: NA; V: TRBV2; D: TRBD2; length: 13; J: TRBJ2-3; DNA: TGTGCCAGCAGTGGAAGGACTAGCGGGGGAAAGTATTTT; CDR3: CASSGRTSGGKYF
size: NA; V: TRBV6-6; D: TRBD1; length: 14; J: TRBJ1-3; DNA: TGTGCCAGCAGTCCCAGACAGGGATCAGCCACCATATATTTT; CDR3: CASSPRQGSATIYF